The next 11 T cell receptor beta chains were all read from a single sample in a study of T cells after yellow fever vaccination. MiXCR was run by TCRdb on the 5' RACE reads, yielding one entry per CDR3 protein. The table has 300,000 or so distinct CDR3 sequences, roughly 8% seen once. The input for sequencing was PBMCs, taken about 49 days after the first yellow fever vaccination. Receptor source: a man younger than 35 who received the YFV17D yellow fever vaccine.

This chain uses TRBV7-2 with TRBJ1-1, with 11 bases that match TRBD1. The CDR3 length is 16 residues. The germline V gene encodes CDR1 SGHTA and CDR2 FQGNSA. The V gene end was trimmed by 5 bases and the J gene end by 6 bases; junction bases not matched to a gene: 11. CDR3 nucleotides: TGTGCCAGCAGCGCCGACCCCCTGGGACAGGGGGCTGAAGCTTTCTTT. Its protein product is CASSADPLGQGAEAFF.

This clonotype was recorded a few times. The rearrangement links TRBV7-3 to TRBJ2-3; D is ambiguous. The CDR3 runs to 16 residues. The V gene's germline CDR1 is SGHTA and CDR2 FQGTGA. Trimming stripped 2 bases from V and 2 bases from J, with 14 bases between. CDR3 residues: CASSLQQSAATDTQYF. The CDR3 DNA is TGTGCCAGCAGCTTACAACAGTCGGCTGCCACAGATACGCAGTATTTT.

Concerning this clonotype: One base away lies a much larger clone, so this may be a sequencing read error. J is TRBJ2-5 and V is TRBV28; D may be TRBD2 (5 bases). The germline CDR1 and CDR2 sequences are MDHEN and SYDVKM. The V end lost 5 bases, the J end lost 1 base, and 11 bases lay between the germline ends. The CDR3 is 14 amino acids. In nucleotides, the CDR3 is TGTGCCAGCAGTATGGAGGCAGCCCAAGAGACCCAGTACTTC. This gives the protein CASSMEAAQETQYF.

The J gene is TRBJ2-7, the V gene TRBV12-3 or TRBV12-4; D unresolved. Between the trimmed V and J ends, which lost 3 bases and 1 base, there was a span of 4 bases. This CDR3 contains 12 residues. The CDR3 spells CASSFGSYEQYV. The CDR3 nucleotides are TGTGCCAGCAGTTTTGGATCCTACGAGCAGTACGTC.

This clonotype was recorded at least ten times. The gene calls are TRBV29-1 and TRBJ2-3; a possible D gene is TRBD1 (6 bases). V was clipped by 4 bases and J by 4 bases, with 12 bases between them. Germline V gives CDR1 SQVTM, CDR2 ANQGSEA. The CDR3 extends over 13 amino acids. In DNA, the CDR3 is TGCAGCGTTGTAGGGGGTATTTCAGATACGCAGTATTTT. Translated, it gives CSVVGGISDTQYF.

This clonotype was detected a few times. The chain is built from TRBV5-4 and TRBJ2-1, with D possibly being TRBD1 (6 bases). This CDR3 has 17 residues. Germline-derived CDR1 and CDR2 are SGHNT and YYREEE (reference sequence). Trimming shortened V by 9 bases and J by 0 bases, and 22 bases separated the two germline ends. DNA for the CDR3: TGTGCCACTACAACCCCCCAGGGGAAAAGCTCCTACAATGAGCAGTTCTTC. This sequence encodes CATTTPQGKSSYNEQFF.

This chain uses TRBV6-2 or TRBV6-3 with TRBJ2-7; perhaps TRBD1 as D (6 bases). Germline lookup yields CDR1 MNHEY and CDR2 SVGEGT. The V end lost 6 bases, the J end lost 0 bases, and 12 bases lay between the germline ends. The CDR3 consists of 14 residues. The CDR3 protein is CASRFLDSSYEQYF. CDR3 nucleotides: TGTGCCAGCAGATTCTTGGACAGCTCCTACGAGCAGTACTTC.

This chain links TRBV3-1 with TRBJ2-2; no clear D gene. The V end lost 1 base, the J end lost 4 bases, and 10 bases lay between the germline ends. Per the germline V gene, CDR1 is LGHDT and CDR2 is YNNKEL (reference sequence). This CDR3 is 15 amino acids long. CDR3 sequence (DNA): TGTGCCAGCAGCCAAGGAAGTAGAATCACCGGGGAGCTGTTTTTT. Encoded protein: CASSQGSRITGELFF. Filled out from reference TRBV3-1 and TRBJ2-2, the complete variable domain reads DTAVSQTPKYLVTQMGNDKSIKCEQNLGHDTMYWYKQDSKKFLKIMFSYNNKELIINETVPNRFSPKSPDKAHLNLHINSLELGDSAVYFCASSQGSRITGELFFGEGSRLTVL.

The rearrangement uses TRBV10-3 and TRBJ2-1, with no clear D. V was clipped by 2 bases and J by 8 bases, with 16 bases between them. This CDR3 spans 15 amino acids. CDR1 and CDR2 from the germline V gene are ENHRY and SYGVKD. CDR3 sequence: CAISELLRPRDEQFF. Here the CDR3 DNA reads TGTGCCATCAGTGAGCTCCTTCGGCCTCGGGATGAGCAGTTCTTC.

This chain uses TRBV4-1 with TRBJ2-5, with D unclear. Germline V lookup: CDR1 MGHRA, CDR2 YSYEKL. Trimming left V 0 bases short and J 5 bases short, with 10 bases between. The CDR3 is made up of 14 amino acids. CDR3 residues: CASSQETVAETQYF. Written as DNA, the CDR3 is TGCGCCAGCAGCCAAGAAACAGTTGCGGAGACCCAGTACTTC.

This clonotype was detected many times. The V gene is TRBV18, the J gene TRBJ1-5, with TRBD1 matching over 9 bases. CDR3 size: 15 residues. Germline V CDR1 and CDR2: KGHSH, LQKENI. Trimming cost V 6 bases and J 1 base; bases outside gene matches: 4. Here the CDR3 DNA reads TGTGCCAGCTCGAAAGGACAGGGGAGCAATCAGCCCCAGCATTTT. This translates into CASSKGQGSNQPQHF.